Each of the 29 T cell receptor beta chains below was sequenced from the same sample in a study of shared clonotypes between healthy human individuals. Naive CD8 isolation took CD45RO-negative cells positively selected for CCR7 and excluded terminally differentiated effector memory CD45RA+ cells. Here immunoSEQ multiplex PCR was the method, and the copy in TCRdb shows in-frame clones only, minus some. This table holds nearly 2 million clones, approximately 94% found once. Source material: naive CD8+ T cells sorted from blood. These receptors all come from a man aged 18 to 29 in good health.

The chain has TRBV27 and TRBJ2-2; possible D gene TRBD2, 6 bases. The germline V and J ends were trimmed by 2 bases and 0 bases, with 13 bases remaining between them. The CDR3 consists of 17 residues. Germline values: CDR1 MNHEY, CDR2 SMNVEV (reference sequence). The CDR3, as DNA: TGTGCCAGCAGTTTAGGATTGGGACTTTCGAACACCGGGGAGCTGTTTTTT. It codes for CASSLGLGLSNTGELFF.

J is TRBJ2-7 and V is TRBV7-9, with 10 bases identical to TRBD2. Trimming removed 1 base from V and 4 bases from J; junction bases left unmatched: 7. The CDR3 runs 16 residues. Germline V gene data show CDR1 as SEHNR and CDR2 as FQNEAQ (reference sequence). CDR3 residues: CASSLGLAGVGYEQYF. CDR3 coding DNA: TGTGCCAGCAGCTTAGGTCTAGCGGGAGTTGGGTACGAGCAGTACTTC.

The chain couples TRBV27 to TRBJ2-2; 7 bases map to TRBD1. Germline lookup yields CDR1 MNHEY and CDR2 SMNVEV (reference sequence). The trim removed 6 bases at V and 5 bases at J, leaving 3 bases unmatched. The CDR3 runs to 13 residues. The CDR3 sequence is CASRTGITGELFF. CDR3 DNA: TGTGCCAGCAGGACAGGGATTACCGGGGAGCTGTTTTTT.

The chain employs TRBV7-2 and TRBJ1-1; the match to TRBD1 covers 8 bases. Losses at the gene ends were 4 bases for V and 4 bases for J; bases not matched to a gene: 8. Germline V gene sequence: CDR1 SGHTA, CDR2 FQGNSA. The CDR3 is 15 residues long. CDR3 sequence: CASSWSGQVLTEAFF. CDR3 coding DNA: TGTGCCAGCAGCTGGTCGGGACAGGTTCTCACTGAAGCTTTCTTT.

As concerns this clone: Other DNA sequences in this sample translate to the same CDR3. The genes are TRBV2 and TRBJ2-5; D call uncertain. V was shortened by 2 bases and J by 1 base, with 8 bases between the two germline ends. This CDR3 region has 14 residues. Germline V gives CDR1 SNHLY, CDR2 FYNNEI. CDR3 in DNA: TGTGCCAGCAGTGAATTCCGGGCCCAAGAGACCCAGTACTTC. This sequence encodes CASSEFRAQETQYF.

V usage is TRBV6-1 and J usage is TRBJ2-1; TRBD2 might be the D (6 bases). Trimming removed 0 bases from V and 10 bases from J, with 10 bases in between. The CDR3 has 13 residues. CDR1 and CDR2 (germline): MNHNS, SASEGT. CDR3 residues: CASSEALALEQFF. The CDR3 DNA reads TGTGCCAGCAGTGAAGCCCTAGCGTTGGAGCAGTTCTTC.

The CDR3 reads CASLSLAEETQYF. For the CDR3, the DNA is TGTGCCAGCCTTTCTTTGGCTGAAGAGACCCAGTACTTC. The rearrangement uses TRBV2 and TRBJ2-5; the D is unclear. CDR3 size: 13 residues. The germline V and J ends were trimmed by 8 bases and 3 bases, with 13 bases remaining between them. In germline, CDR1 is SNHLY, CDR2 FYNNEI.

Turning to this clone: Other DNA sequences of this sample code for an identical CDR3. The rearrangement uses TRBV9 and TRBJ2-7; 10 positions match TRBD1. This CDR3 has 14 residues. V lost 4 bases, J lost 3 bases, and 4 bases stayed unmatched. Germline V lookup: CDR1 SGDLS, CDR2 YYNGEE. CDR3 DNA sequence: TGTGCCAGCAGCCCGACAGGGGGCAGCTACGAGCAGTACTTC. Its translation: CASSPTGGSYEQYF.

The chain has TRBV4-3 and TRBJ1-6, with D unclear. Germline V gives CDR1 LGHNA, CDR2 YSLEER. Trimming took 0 bases from V and 3 from J, leaving 15 bases between them. The CDR3 loop spans 18 amino acids. CDR3 protein: CASSQDYPVRDYNSPLHF. The CDR3, as DNA: TGCGCCAGCAGCCAAGATTATCCAGTCCGGGACTATAATTCACCCCTCCACTTT.

The chain uses TRBV6-4 and TRBJ2-1; D remains unclear. Trimming took off 0 bases at V and 6 bases at J, with 9 bases between the two ends. Germline V gene lookup returns CDR1 MRHNA and CDR2 SNTAGT. The CDR3 sequence is 14 residues long. CDR3 region: CASSDSAYSNEQFF. CDR3 bases: TGTGCCAGCAGTGACTCGGCCTACTCCAATGAGCAGTTCTTC.

The J gene is TRBJ2-7, the V gene TRBV7-3; a possible D gene is TRBD2 (6 bases). V lost 0 bases, J lost 7 bases, and 22 bases lay in between. CDR3 length: 17 residues. Germline CDR1 SGHTA, CDR2 FQGTGA. The CDR3 protein is CASSLTPHLGGMGEQYF. Here the CDR3 DNA reads TGTGCCAGCAGCTTAACCCCTCACCTCGGGGGTATGGGAGAGCAGTACTTC. Based on the CDR3 plus reference TRBV7-3 and TRBJ2-7, the full variable domain is GAGVSQTPSNKVTEKGKYVELRCDPISGHTALYWYRQSLGQGPEFLIYFQGTGAADDSGLPNDRFFAVRPEGSVSTLKIQRTERGDSAVYLCASSLTPHLGGMGEQYFGPGTRLTVT.

The chain joins TRBV7-6 to TRBJ2-1, with 8 bases lining up with TRBD2. Trimming removed 5 bases from V and 4 bases from J; junction bases left unmatched: 7. This CDR3 is built from 15 residues. Germline lookup yields CDR1 SGHVS and CDR2 FNYEAQ. For the CDR3, the DNA is TGTGCCAGCAGCGAACTAGCGGAGGTATACAATGAGCAGTTCTTC. This translates into CASSELAEVYNEQFF.

The chain is built from TRBV28 and TRBJ2-3, with 10 positions matching TRBD2. The germline CDR1 and CDR2 sequences are MDHEN and SYDVKM. This CDR3 has 19 amino acids. The ends lost 3 bases at V and 2 bases at J; junction bases unmatched: 14. The CDR3 DNA follows: TGTGCCAGCAGTTTCAGACAGGGAACTAGCGGGGTCATCACAGATACGCAGTATTTT. It specifies CASSFRQGTSGVITDTQYF.

The rearrangement links TRBV4-3 to TRBJ2-1, with D possibly TRBD1 on 5 matching bases. The CDR3 has 13 amino acids. In germline, CDR1 is LGHNA, CDR2 YSLEER. V gave up 5 bases and J gave up 4 bases, with 9 bases separating them. The CDR3 here is CASSWRQYNEQFF. CDR3 sequence (DNA): TGCGCCAGCAGCTGGCGACAGTACAATGAGCAGTTCTTC.

The CDR3 DNA is TGTGCCAGCAGTGAAATACAGCAAGAGACCCAGTACTTC. This codes for CASSEIQQETQYF. The rearrangement joins TRBV2 to TRBJ2-5; D unclear. CDR1 and CDR2 (germline): SNHLY, FYNNEI. The CDR3 totals 13 residues. The V end was cut by 2 bases, the J end by 2 bases, with 6 bases between.

The chain uses TRBV14 and TRBJ1-1; D not certain. V gave up 0 bases and J gave up 6 bases, with 23 bases separating them. The germline V gene has CDR1 SGHDN and CDR2 FVKESK. CDR3 size: 18 residues. The CDR3 sequence is CASSQDARKLHARAEAFF. The CDR3 bases are TGTGCCAGCAGCCAAGACGCTCGAAAGTTGCACGCGAGGGCTGAAGCTTTCTTT.

About this clone: The identical CDR3 is also encoded by other nucleotide sequences in the sample. The gene calls are TRBV13 and TRBJ1-2; 8 nucleotides line up with TRBD1. V dropped 5 bases and J dropped 4; count of bases not matched to a gene: 6. Germline CDR1 PRHDT, CDR2 FYEKMQ (reference sequence). The CDR3 length is 14 residues. CDR3 bases: TGTGCCAGCAGCCCCGGACAGGGTGGCTATGGCTACACCTTC. It specifies CASSPGQGGYGYTF. Full variable domain (outside the CDR3, taken from reference TRBV13 and TRBJ1-2): AAGVIQSPRHLIKEKRETATLKCYPIPRHDTVYWYQQGPGQDPQFLISFYEKMQSDKGSIPDRFSAQQFSDYHSELNMSSLELGDSALYFCASSPGQGGYGYTFGSGTRLTVV.

About this clone itself: The sample carries other DNA sequences with the same CDR3. The chain links TRBV5-1 to TRBJ2-7, with TRBD1 identical over 10 bases. The V and J ends lost 0 bases and 5 bases, in that order; junction bases with no gene match: 2. CDR3 length: 14 amino acids. CDR1 is SGHRS, CDR2 YFSETQ, per germline. The CDR3: CASSLAGTGDEQYF. CDR3 in DNA: TGCGCCAGCAGCTTGGCGGGGACAGGGGACGAGCAGTACTTC.

Details on this clone: The same CDR3 arises from other DNA sequences in this sample as well. The rearrangement uses TRBV5-1 and TRBJ2-7; D might be TRBD2 (7 bases). Trimming took 1 base from V and 6 from J, leaving 11 bases between them. The germline V gene encodes CDR1 SGHRS and CDR2 YFSETQ. The CDR3 length is 13 residues. This CDR3 is CASSLRGGGEQYF. DNA of the CDR3: TGCGCCAGCAGCTTGCGGGGAGGGGGCGAGCAGTACTTC.

This clone appeared once. The gene calls are TRBV2 and TRBJ1-1; D is undetermined. The V gene's germline CDR1 is SNHLY and CDR2 FYNNEI. Trimming removed 10 bases from V and 0 bases from J, with 15 bases in between. This CDR3 is built from 14 residues. The CDR3 loop is CANVEGTLNTEAFF. The CDR3, as DNA: TGTGCCAACGTGGAAGGCACTCTGAACACTGAAGCTTTCTTT.

The chain recombines TRBV14 with TRBJ2-1, with D perhaps matching TRBD2 (7 bases). This CDR3 has 16 residues. The germline CDR1 and CDR2 sequences are SGHDN and FVKESK. V was shortened by 4 bases and J by 5 bases, with 18 bases between the two germline ends. DNA for the CDR3: TGTGCCAGCAGCCCAATCGAGGCGGGGGCGAACAATGAGCAGTTCTTC. Protein product: CASSPIEAGANNEQFF.

The V and J genes are TRBV5-6 and TRBJ2-7, with D unresolved. CDR1 is SGHDT, CDR2 YYEEEE, per germline. Trimming took off 4 bases at V and 0 bases at J, with 8 bases between the two ends. The CDR3 length is 13 residues. CDR3: CASSISDSYEQYF. In DNA form, the CDR3 reads TGTGCCAGCAGCATTTCGGACTCCTACGAGCAGTACTTC.

The rearrangement links TRBV5-4 to TRBJ2-7; D is tentatively TRBD1 or TRBD2 (5 bases each). From germline, CDR1 is SGHNT and CDR2 YYREEE (reference sequence). This CDR3 is built from 12 residues. CDR3 sequence: CAFTGTPDEQYF. The CDR3 DNA reads TGTGCTTTCACGGGGACCCCGGACGAGCAGTACTTC.

V and J are TRBV5-1 and TRBJ1-1; the D is unclear. The germline CDR1 and CDR2 sequences are SGHRS and YFSETQ. The length of the CDR3 is 14 residues. The V end was cut by 4 bases, the J end by 1 base, with 11 bases between. CDR3 sequence reads: CASSQVGGNTEAFF. CDR3 bases: TGCGCCAGCAGCCAGGTTGGAGGGAACACTGAAGCTTTCTTT.

V and J are TRBV27 and TRBJ1-2; D is perhaps TRBD1 (5 bases). V gave up 2 bases and J gave up 1 base, with 17 bases separating them. The CDR3 is made up of 17 amino acids. Germline assignment: CDR1 MNHEY and CDR2 SMNVEV (reference sequence). This CDR3 is CASSLSVSGDFNYGYTF. The CDR3, as DNA: TGTGCCAGCAGTTTAAGCGTCAGCGGGGACTTTAACTATGGCTACACCTTC.

CDR3 loop: CASSQGVKDTQYF. The CDR3 coding sequence is TGCGCCAGCAGCCAAGGGGTAAAGGATACGCAGTATTTT. This chain uses TRBV4-3 with TRBJ2-3, with D unresolved. Trimming cost V 1 base and J 6 bases, with 8 bases left between them. Germline V gene sequence: CDR1 LGHNA, CDR2 YSLEER. CDR3 length: 13 residues.

In the case of this clone: The same CDR3 also results from other DNA sequences found in this sample. CDR3 amino acids: CASSLGLAGPYNEQFF. CDR3 nucleotides: TGTGCCAGCAGCTTGGGACTAGCGGGCCCCTACAATGAGCAGTTCTTC. The rearrangement links TRBV5-6 to TRBJ2-1, with 10 positions matching TRBD2. The CDR3 runs 16 residues. CDR1 is SGHDT and CDR2 is YYEEEE in the germline V gene. J was trimmed by 2 bases and V by 0 bases; bases with no gene match: 2.

This clone has only one observation. The rearrangement joins TRBV29-1 to TRBJ2-2, with TRBD2 matching over 14 bases. Germline CDR1 is SQVTM and CDR2 is ANQGSEA. The V and J ends lost 6 bases and 0 bases, in that order; junction bases with no gene match: 3. This CDR3 has 16 amino acids. CDR3 sequence: CSVETSGRANTGELFF. The CDR3 region has the DNA TGCAGCGTGGAGACTAGCGGGAGGGCGAACACCGGGGAGCTGTTTTTT.

This chain uses TRBV6-1 with TRBJ2-7; possibly TRBD2 for D (5 bases). V lost 6 bases, J lost 0 bases, and 6 bases lay in between. Germline CDR1 MNHNS, CDR2 SASEGT. The length of the CDR3 is 12 residues. This CDR3 reads CASSGISYEQYF. The DNA for the CDR3 is TGTGCCAGCAGCGGGATCTCCTACGAGCAGTACTTC.